This TCR beta chain was captured by sequencing in a study of CD8 T cells in ankylosing spondylitis. Making the TCR beta libraries involved quantitative 5'-RACE with molecular barcodes. TCRdb redid the calling of the 5' RACE reads with MiXCR, one entry per CDR3 protein. Of about 510,000 distinct CDR3 sequences listed, over 4% are singletons. The CDR3 length is 13 residues. Germline CDR1 and CDR2: ENHRY and SYGVKD. Broader study findings: Clones linked with disease were CD8+ and fairly uncommon in the peripheral blood. Significant enrichment of disease-linked clones was reported in matched ankylosing spondylitis synovial fluid. A TCR beta motif of roughly 8 highly homologous variants appeared characteristic of ankylosing spondylitis blood. Prior work had noted some motif variants in reactive arthritis blood and synovial fluid.

This clonotype came up many times. The antigen is undetermined. Sequenced input: blood, either unsorted or a sorted T cell fraction (not recorded which). The rearrangement joins TRBV10-3 to TRBJ1-5; the D gene is possibly TRBD1 (5 bases). The source of this sequence is a male donor with ankylosing spondylitis. The chain's CDR3 is CSTGEGLNQPQHF. CDR3 DNA sequence: TGTTCAACTGGGGAGGGGCTCAATCAGCCCCAGCATTTT.